The present TCR beta chain was sequenced within a study of T cell repertoires in cytomegalovirus infection. A remark on this clonotype: Its antigen remains unidentified.

This CDR3 has 17 amino acids. Trimming removed 5 bases at V and 2 bases at J, with 19 bases between. TCRdb processed the reads anew with MiXCR; each CDR3 protein has one entry. The top ten hold just under 70% of the sample, which has about 60,000 distinct CDR3 sequences, around 34% seen once. The gene calls are TRBV12-3 or TRBV12-4 and TRBJ1-5; possibly TRBD1 for D (5 bases). The origin of this receptor is a human donor in good health (CMV status not recorded). Some clones in this sample may be carry-over from other donors' samples. Sequencing input: PBMCs, sequenced either directly or after in vitro stimulation (not recorded which). For the CDR3, the DNA is TGTGCCAGCAGTGAGAGGGGCGGCTTTTCCGGCAATCAGCCCCAGCATTTT. This encodes CASSERGGFSGNQPQHF.